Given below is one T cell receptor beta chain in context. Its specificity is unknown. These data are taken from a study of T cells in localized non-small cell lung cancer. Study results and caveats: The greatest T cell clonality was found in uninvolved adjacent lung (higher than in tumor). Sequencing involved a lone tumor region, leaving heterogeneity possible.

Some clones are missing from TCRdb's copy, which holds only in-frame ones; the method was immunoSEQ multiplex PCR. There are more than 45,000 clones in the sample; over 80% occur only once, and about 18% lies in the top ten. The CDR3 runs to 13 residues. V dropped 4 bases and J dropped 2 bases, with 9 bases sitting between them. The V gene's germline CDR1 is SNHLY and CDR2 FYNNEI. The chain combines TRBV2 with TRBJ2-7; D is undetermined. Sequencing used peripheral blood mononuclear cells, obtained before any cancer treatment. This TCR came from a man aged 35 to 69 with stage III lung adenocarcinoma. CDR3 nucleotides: TGTGCCAGCAGTGTCCGCCAAGCCTACGAGCAGTACTTC. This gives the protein CASSVRQAYEQYF.